The 30 T cell receptor beta chains below all came from one sample that was sequenced in a study of OX40 agonist ivuxolimab in advanced cancers. Assay used: immunoSEQ multiplex PCR; TCRdb lists only in-frame clones, some missing. Here the sample spans roughly 69,000 clones, 91% being singletons. The sequencing used CD4+ or CD8+ T cells sorted from blood, collected in a trial of the OX40 agonist ivuxolimab. The source of these receptors is an adult with an advanced solid tumor such as melanoma, head and neck, liver or kidney cancer.

The chain recombines TRBV27 with TRBJ1-4, with D possibly matching TRBD1 (5 bases). Germline-derived CDR1 and CDR2 are MNHEY and SMNVEV (reference sequence). Trimming cost V 4 bases and J 2 bases, with 11 bases left between them. The length of the CDR3 is 15 residues. The CDR3 spells CASSSSGVTNEKLFF. The CDR3, as DNA: TGTGCCAGCAGTTCCTCGGGGGTGACTAATGAAAAACTGTTTTTT.

This sequence joins TRBV11-2 and TRBJ2-7; D not resolved. The CDR3 spans 13 residues. Germline V lookup: CDR1 SGHAT, CDR2 FQNNGV. V shed 2 bases and J shed 7 bases, with 12 bases lying between them. CDR3 loop: CASSLTPPMEQYF. The CDR3, as DNA: TGTGCCAGCAGCTTAACCCCCCCAATGGAGCAGTACTTC.

This clone was counted once. This chain connects TRBV5-1 to TRBJ2-1, with a tentative D call TRBD2 (5 bases). Germline assignment: CDR1 SGHRS and CDR2 YFSETQ. The V end lost 4 bases, the J end lost 7 bases, and 18 bases lay between the germline ends. The CDR3 covers 15 residues. The CDR3 region is CASSISVPPGNEQFF. The CDR3, as DNA: TGCGCCAGCAGCATCTCGGTCCCTCCGGGGAATGAGCAGTTCTTC. The full variable domain, its missing parts supplied by reference TRBV5-1 and TRBJ2-1, is KAGVTQTPRYLIKTRGQQVTLSCSPISGHRSVSWYQQTPGQGLQFLFEYFSETQRNKGNFPGRFSGRQFSNSRSEMNVSTLELGDSALYLCASSISVPPGNEQFFGPGTRLTVL.

There are a few counts of this clone. V is TRBV9 and J is TRBJ2-2; 7 bases are shared with TRBD2. V was clipped by 0 bases and J by 2 bases; unmatched bases: 7. Germline loops: CDR1 SGDLS, CDR2 YYNGEE. The CDR3 is 17 amino acids. The CDR3 DNA follows: TGTGCCAGCAGCGTAGGTGTGCTAGCGGTAAACACCGGGGAGCTGTTTTTT. It is translated as CASSVGVLAVNTGELFF.

This chain uses TRBV27 with TRBJ2-2, with 11 bases matching TRBD2. From germline, CDR1 is MNHEY and CDR2 SMNVEV (reference sequence). There are 16 residues in the CDR3. After removal of 3 bases from V and 4 bases from J, the junction contained 4 bases not matched to a gene. The CDR3 spells CASSLRLAGPTGELFF. Here the CDR3 DNA reads TGTGCCAGCAGTTTGAGACTAGCGGGACCCACCGGGGAGCTGTTTTTT.

The rearrangement links TRBV27 to TRBJ1-1; 8 bases match TRBD1. In germline, CDR1 is MNHEY, CDR2 SMNVEV (reference sequence). The CDR3 is 15 amino acids. The trim removed 7 bases at V and 0 bases at J, leaving 7 bases unmatched. CDR3 nucleotides: TGTGCCAGCAACTCCCACAGGGGGATGAACACTGAAGCTTTCTTT. This sequence encodes CASNSHRGMNTEAFF.

The chain joins TRBV7-2 to TRBJ1-2; D unclear. The CDR3 sequence is 13 residues long. With 3 bases removed from V and 2 bases from J, the gap between germline ends came to 7 bases. Germline CDR1 SGHTA, CDR2 FQGNSA. This CDR3 is CASSLAGNYGYTF. CDR3 nucleotides: TGTGCCAGCAGCTTGGCCGGGAACTATGGCTACACCTTC.

The rearrangement joins TRBV19 to TRBJ1-2; a possible D gene is TRBD1 (5 bases). Germline CDR1 LNHDA, CDR2 SQIVND (reference sequence). V lost 7 bases and J lost 2, with 14 bases in between. The CDR3 has 14 residues. The CDR3, as DNA: TGTGCCAGTAATAATATCGGGACGAACTATGGCTACACCTTC. This translates into CASNNIGTNYGYTF.

The chain links TRBV5-1 to TRBJ2-7, with D perhaps assigned TRBD1 or TRBD2 (6 bases each). This CDR3 is built from 13 residues. In germline, CDR1 is SGHRS, CDR2 YFSETQ. Trimming took 2 bases from V and 3 from J, leaving 9 bases between them. CDR3 protein: CASSLGGIYEQYF. CDR3 coding DNA: TGCGCCAGCAGCTTAGGGGGGATCTACGAGCAGTACTTC.

The DNA for the CDR3 is TGCAGCGTTGAACTAGCGAGTCTATCTGGGGCCAACGTCCTGACTTTC. Protein product: CSVELASLSGANVLTF. This chain joins TRBV29-1 and TRBJ2-6; a possible D gene is TRBD2 (6 bases). There are 16 residues in the CDR3. Germline-derived CDR1 and CDR2 are SQVTM and ANQGSEA. The germline V and J ends were trimmed by 2 bases and 1 base, with 12 bases remaining between them.

Remarks on this clone: In the same sample, other DNA sequences code for this CDR3. The V and J genes are TRBV5-1 and TRBJ2-5, with 8 bases matching TRBD1. V was pared by 0 bases and J by 2 bases, with 0 bases of the junction left unmatched. Per germline, CDR1 SGHRS and CDR2 YFSETQ. The CDR3 has 14 residues. Here the CDR3 reads CASSLGTGQETQYF. Here the CDR3 DNA reads TGCGCCAGCAGCTTGGGGACAGGGCAAGAGACCCAGTACTTC. Variable domain in full (rest from reference TRBV5-1 and TRBJ2-5): KAGVTQTPRYLIKTRGQQVTLSCSPISGHRSVSWYQQTPGQGLQFLFEYFSETQRNKGNFPGRFSGRQFSNSRSEMNVSTLELGDSALYLCASSLGTGQETQYFGPGTRLLVL.

This chain connects TRBV28 to TRBJ1-5, with D possibly matching TRBD1 (5 bases). CDR1 is MDHEN, CDR2 SYDVKM, per germline. CDR3 length: 15 residues. Trimming took off 7 bases at V and 7 bases at J, with 20 bases between the two ends. CDR3 region: CASIGGGPRGQPQHF. CDR3 DNA sequence: TGTGCCAGCATCGGAGGCGGGCCCCGGGGGCAGCCCCAGCATTTT.

J is TRBJ1-5 and V is TRBV28, with 11 bases identical to TRBD1. Germline trimming cut 8 bases from V and 2 bases from J; bases unmatched to any gene: 17. The germline gives CDR1 MDHEN, CDR2 SYDVKM. The CDR3 runs to 19 residues. Written as DNA, the CDR3 is TGTGCCAGCGAACAACTAATGGGACAGGGGGTGATGGGCAATCAGCCCCAGCATTTT. Translated: CASEQLMGQGVMGNQPQHF.

The chain joins TRBV6-6 to TRBJ1-4; 7 positions agree with TRBD1. The CDR3 has 14 amino acids. In germline, CDR1 is MNHNY, CDR2 SVGAGI (reference sequence). J gave up 8 bases and V 7 bases, and 10 bases lay outside the gene matches. The CDR3 DNA sequence: TGTGCCAGCATTAAGACAGGGCTGGGGGAAAAACTGTTTTTT. It is translated as CASIKTGLGEKLFF.

This clone was counted a few times. The rearrangement joins TRBV25-1 to TRBJ1-1; D is unclear. Trimming cost V 7 bases and J 2 bases, with 8 bases left between them. CDR1 and CDR2 (germline): MGHDK, SYGVNS. The CDR3 runs 12 residues. This chain's CDR3 is CASKGGNTEAFF. DNA for the CDR3: TGTGCCAGCAAGGGAGGAAACACTGAAGCTTTCTTT. The full variable domain, with the rest looked up from reference TRBV25-1 and TRBJ1-1, is EADIYQTPRYLVIGTGKKITLECSQTMGHDKMYWYQQDPGMELHLIHYSYGVNSTEKGDLSSESTVSRIRTEHFPLTLESARPSHTSQYLCASKGGNTEAFFGQGTRLTVV.

This chain uses TRBV5-4 with TRBJ2-5; 9 nucleotides align to TRBD1. CDR3 length: 15 amino acids. Germline assignment: CDR1 SGHNT and CDR2 YYREEE (reference sequence). J gave up 7 bases and V 4 bases, and 11 bases lay outside the gene matches. The CDR3 DNA follows: TGTGCCAGCAGCCCACCGAACAGGGGGCAGGGGACCCAGTACTTC. It specifies CASSPPNRGQGTQYF. Supplemented by reference TRBV5-4 and TRBJ2-5, the full variable domain reads ETGVTQSPTHLIKTRGQQVTLRCSSQSGHNTVSWYQQALGQGPQFIFQYYREEENGRGNFPPRFSGLQFPNYSSELNVNALELDDSALYLCASSPPNRGQGTQYFGPGTRLLVL.

This chain joins TRBV7-2 and TRBJ2-7; D perhaps matches TRBD1 (5 bases). Per the germline V gene, CDR1 is SGHTA and CDR2 is FQGNSA. Trimming removed 5 bases at V and 4 bases at J, with 9 bases between. This CDR3 contains 12 residues. The chain's CDR3 is CASSHKGYEQYF. The CDR3 DNA reads TGTGCCAGCAGCCACAAGGGGTACGAGCAGTACTTC.

This chain links TRBV9 with TRBJ2-7; no definite D call. Germline V gives CDR1 SGDLS, CDR2 YYNGEE. The CDR3 spans 11 residues. V gave up 2 bases and J gave up 4 bases, with 4 bases separating them. CDR3 in DNA: TGTGCCAGCAGCGTGCCTTACGAGCAGTACTTC. As protein: CASSVPYEQYF.

The chain employs TRBV7-9 and TRBJ2-1, with D possibly being TRBD2 (5 bases). There are 16 residues in the CDR3. The germline gives CDR1 SEHNR, CDR2 FQNEAQ (reference sequence). V dropped 0 bases and J dropped 4 bases, with 13 bases sitting between them. CDR3 loop: CASSLARREFYNEQFF. CDR3 DNA: TGTGCCAGCAGCTTAGCGCGAAGGGAGTTTTACAATGAGCAGTTCTTC.

This clone was recorded a few times. The chain combines TRBV11-2 with TRBJ1-1; D ambiguous. The CDR3 has 13 residues. Trimming stripped 5 bases from V and 12 bases from J, with 19 bases between. CDR1 is SGHAT, CDR2 FQNNGV, per germline. CDR3 bases: TGTGCCAGCAGCGCCGGGCCGACGCTAGAGTCTTTCTTT. Protein product: CASSAGPTLESFF.

J is TRBJ2-3 and V is TRBV7-2; 10 positions agree with TRBD2. Germline V gene lookup returns CDR1 SGHTA and CDR2 FQGNSA. The CDR3 spans 15 residues. Losses at the gene ends were 1 base for V and 3 bases for J; bases not matched to a gene: 1. The CDR3 region is CASSLVSGRTDTQYF. For the CDR3, the DNA is TGTGCCAGCAGCTTAGTTAGCGGGAGGACAGATACGCAGTATTTT.

V is TRBV4-1 and J is TRBJ2-7; 9 bases line up with TRBD1. The CDR3 totals 16 residues. Germline V gene lookup returns CDR1 MGHRA and CDR2 YSYEKL. Unmatched junction bases numbered 8, after V lost 1 base and J lost 4 bases. CDR3 in amino acids: CASSQATLTGGYEQYF. For the CDR3, the DNA is TGCGCCAGCAGCCAAGCAACGTTGACAGGGGGTTACGAGCAGTACTTC.

This clone has only one observation. V usage is TRBV6-1 and J usage is TRBJ1-1, with TRBD1 matching over 8 bases. Per the germline V gene, CDR1 is MNHNS and CDR2 is SASEGT. The CDR3 contains 14 residues. The trim removed 5 bases at V and 0 bases at J, leaving 2 bases unmatched. The CDR3 here is CASSLDRVNTEAFF. In DNA form, the CDR3 reads TGTGCCAGCAGTCTGGACAGGGTGAACACTGAAGCTTTCTTT.

The rearrangement uses TRBV18 and TRBJ2-7; no firm D call. V shed 4 bases and J shed 6 bases, with 16 bases lying between them. This CDR3 contains 14 residues. Germline CDR1 is KGHSH and CDR2 is LQKENI. CDR3 in amino acids: CASSLVPEIGEQYF. CDR3 DNA sequence: TGTGCCAGCTCACTAGTGCCGGAGATTGGCGAGCAGTACTTC.

This clone was recorded only once. The CDR3 reads CASSYRRTSGRAETQYF. In DNA form, the CDR3 reads TGTGCCAGCAGTTACCGGAGGACTAGCGGGAGGGCCGAGACGCAGTATTTT. The V gene is TRBV28, the J gene TRBJ2-3; 15 nucleotides line up with TRBD2. Per the germline V gene, CDR1 is MDHEN and CDR2 is SYDVKM. The CDR3 runs 17 residues. J lost 9 bases, V lost 4 bases, and 11 bases had no gene match.

This chain links TRBV5-5 with TRBJ2-7; no firm D call. Looked up from germline, CDR1 is SGHKS and CDR2 is YYEKEE (reference sequence). The CDR3 length is 13 residues. Trimming removed 4 bases from V and 7 bases from J, with 15 bases in between. As DNA, the CDR3 is TGTGCCAGCAGCCCAAGACCGCCCGGGGAGCAGTACTTC. Its protein product is CASSPRPPGEQYF.

The chain carries TRBV7-8 and TRBJ2-1, with 8 nucleotides matching TRBD2. Looked up from germline, CDR1 is SGHVS and CDR2 is FQNEAQ. The CDR3 is 15 amino acids. V was clipped by 4 bases and J by 8 bases; unmatched bases: 10. The CDR3 DNA is TGTGCCAGCAGCTCTCGTGGCGGGAGGCTGGATGAGCAGTTCTTC. It codes for CASSSRGGRLDEQFF.

To note about this clone: A read error may account for a junction end that differs from germline. CDR3 DNA sequence: TGTGCTAGCAGCTTAACAGGGAGAGGGGCTGAAAAACTGTTTTTT. As protein: CASSLTGRGAEKLFF. V usage is TRBV7-7 and J usage is TRBJ1-4; possibly TRBD1 for D (6 bases). Germline V gene data show CDR1 as SSHAT and CDR2 as FNYEAQ (reference sequence). The CDR3 extends over 15 amino acids.

The chain couples TRBV11-2 to TRBJ1-5, with a weak D call TRBD1 (5 bases). Per germline, CDR1 SGHAT and CDR2 FQNNGV. V dropped 1 base and J dropped 7 bases, with 17 bases sitting between them. The CDR3 contains 16 residues. DNA for the CDR3: TGTGCCAGCAGCTTAGGCCCCGGGGGTATTGGGCAGCCCCAGCATTTT. This codes for CASSLGPGGIGQPQHF.

This chain connects TRBV5-5 to TRBJ2-3; 11 bases fit TRBD2. In germline, CDR1 is SGHKS, CDR2 YYEKEE (reference sequence). The CDR3 has 16 amino acids. With 0 bases clipped from V and 6 bases from J, the junction kept 6 bases outside the gene matches. This CDR3 is CASSLGLAGGMDTQYF. The CDR3 region has the DNA TGTGCCAGCAGCTTGGGATTAGCGGGAGGGATGGATACGCAGTATTTT. Filled out from reference TRBV5-5 and TRBJ2-3, the complete variable domain reads DAGVTQSPTHLIKTRGQQVTLRCSPISGHKSVSWYQQVLGQGPQFIFQYYEKEERGRGNFPDRFSARQFPNYSSELNVNALLLGDSALYLCASSLGLAGGMDTQYFGPGTRLTVL.